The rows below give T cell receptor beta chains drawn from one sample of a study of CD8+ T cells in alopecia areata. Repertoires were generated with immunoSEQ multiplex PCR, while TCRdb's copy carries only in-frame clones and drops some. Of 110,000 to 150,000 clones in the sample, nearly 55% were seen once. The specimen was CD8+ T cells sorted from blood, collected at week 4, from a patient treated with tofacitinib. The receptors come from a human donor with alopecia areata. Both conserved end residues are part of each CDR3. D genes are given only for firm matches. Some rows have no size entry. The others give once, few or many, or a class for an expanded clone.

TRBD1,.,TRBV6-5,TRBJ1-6,CASSSTGVGSPLHF,TGTGCCAGCAGTTCGACAGGGGTTGGATCACCCCTCCACTTT
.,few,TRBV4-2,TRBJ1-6,CASSQVPPTTDNSPLHF,TGTGCCAGCAGCCAAGTCCCTCCAACGACCGATAATTCACCCCTCCACTTT
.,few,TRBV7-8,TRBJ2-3,CASSPPTGTATDTQYF,TGTGCCAGCAGCCCCCCGACCGGGACCGCAACAGATACGCAGTATTTT
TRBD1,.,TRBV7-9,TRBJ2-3,CASSPPSRGRGDTQYF,TGTGCCAGCAGCCCCCCCTCCAGGGGGCGGGGAGATACGCAGTATTTT
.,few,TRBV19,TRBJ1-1,CASSERGGARDTEAFF,TGTGCCAGTAGTGAGCGGGGGGGCGCCCGGGACACTGAAGCTTTCTTT
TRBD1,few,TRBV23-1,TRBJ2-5,CASVQGALWETQYF,TGCGCCAGCGTACAGGGGGCGCTTTGGGAGACCCAGTACTTC
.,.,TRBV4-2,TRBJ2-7,CASSQDSYSIHEQYF,TGTGCCAGCAGCCAAGACTCCTATTCTATCCACGAGCAGTACTTC
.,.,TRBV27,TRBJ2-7,CASSRGAGGHSYEQYF,TGTGCCAGCAGTCGGGGTGCAGGGGGGCACTCCTACGAGCAGTACTTC
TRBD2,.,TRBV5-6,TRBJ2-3,CASILSGGRTDTQYF,TGTGCCAGCATCCTTAGCGGGGGGCGCACAGATACGCAGTATTTT
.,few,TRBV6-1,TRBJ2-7,CASSEGDSGAYEQYF,TGTGCCAGCAGTGAGGGGGACAGCGGGGCCTACGAGCAGTACTTC
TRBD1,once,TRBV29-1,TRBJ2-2,CSVVWDSERTGELFF,TGCAGCGTTGTGTGGGACAGCGAGAGGACCGGGGAGCTGTTTTTT
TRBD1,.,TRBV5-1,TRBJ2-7,CASSWGQGLSYEQYF,TGCGCCAGCAGCTGGGGACAGGGGCTCTCCTACGAGCAGTACTTC
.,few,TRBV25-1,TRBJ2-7,CASSRGPESYF,TGTGCCAGCAGTAGGGGACCAGAATCGTACTTC
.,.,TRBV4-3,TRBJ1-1,CASSQEGGLAFF,TGCGCCAGCAGCCAAGAAGGGGGATTAGCTTTCTTT
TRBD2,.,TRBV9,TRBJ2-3,CASSPFPLLSGGTDTQYF,TGTGCCAGCAGCCCATTCCCCTTACTAAGCGGGGGCACAGATACGCAGTATTTT
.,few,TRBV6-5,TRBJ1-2,CASSYSTAYGYTF,TGTGCCAGCAGTTACTCGACAGCCTATGGCTACACCTTC
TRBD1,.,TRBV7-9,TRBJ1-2,CASSSPRTGDYGYTF,TGTGCCAGCAGCTCCCCGAGGACAGGGGACTATGGCTACACCTTC
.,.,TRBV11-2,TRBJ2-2,CASSLDPQGRNTGELFF,TGTGCCAGCAGCTTAGACCCTCAGGGCCGGAACACCGGGGAGCTGTTTTTT
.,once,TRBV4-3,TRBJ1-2,CASSQERDNYGYTF,TGCGCCAGCAGCCAAGAGAGGGATAACTATGGCTACACCTTC
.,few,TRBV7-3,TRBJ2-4,CASSLAGSDIQYF,TGTGCCAGCAGCTTGGCAGGGAGTGACATTCAGTACTTC
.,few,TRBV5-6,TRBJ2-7,CASSLGTVPYEQYF,TGTGCCAGCAGCTTGGGGACAGTACCCTACGAGCAGTACTTC
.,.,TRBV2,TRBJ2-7,CAITGTKSYEQYF,TGTGCCATCACCGGGACGAAATCCTACGAGCAGTACTTC
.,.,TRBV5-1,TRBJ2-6,CASSFFLASGANVLTF,TGCGCCAGCAGTTTCTTTCTAGCGTCGGGGGCCAACGTCCTGACTTTC
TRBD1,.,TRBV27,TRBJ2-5,CASSLATGEETQYF,TGTGCCAGCAGTTTAGCCACAGGGGAAGAGACCCAGTACTTC
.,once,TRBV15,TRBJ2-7,CATSRDSGYEQYF,TGTGCCACCAGCAGAGATTCCGGGTACGAGCAGTACTTC
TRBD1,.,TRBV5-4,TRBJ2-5,CASSLDGTEETQYF,TGTGCCAGCAGCCTGGATGGGACAGAAGAGACCCAGTACTTC
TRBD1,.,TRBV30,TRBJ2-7,CAWSDQGAFYEQYF,TGTGCCTGGAGTGACCAGGGGGCTTTCTACGAGCAGTACTTC
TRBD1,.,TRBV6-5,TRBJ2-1,CASSPGTGLDNEQFF,TGTGCCAGCAGCCCCGGGACAGGGCTCGACAATGAGCAGTTCTTC
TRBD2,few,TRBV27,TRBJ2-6,CASSETSAGANVLTF,TGTGCCAGCAGTGAAACTAGCGCTGGGGCCAACGTCCTGACTTTC
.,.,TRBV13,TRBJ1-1,CASSTRDTMNTEAFF,TGTGCCAGCAGCACGCGGGACACAATGAACACTGAAGCTTTCTTT
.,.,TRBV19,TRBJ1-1,CASKWAQNTEAFF,TGTGCCAGTAAGTGGGCACAGAACACTGAAGCTTTCTTT
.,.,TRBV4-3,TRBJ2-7,CASSPGPTYEQYF,TGCGCCAGCAGCCCCGGACCTACCTACGAGCAGTACTTC
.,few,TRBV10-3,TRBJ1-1,CAISESLAGNTEAFF,TGTGCCATCAGTGAGTCCCTAGCCGGGAACACTGAAGCTTTCTTT
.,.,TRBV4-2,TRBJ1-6,CASSQAFASPLHF,TGTGCCAGCAGCCAAGCCTTTGCCTCACCCCTCCACTTT
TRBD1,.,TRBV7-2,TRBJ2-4,CASSLGQGTNIQYF,TGTGCCAGCAGCCTGGGACAGGGGACAAACATTCAGTACTTC
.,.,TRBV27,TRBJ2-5,CASGWLKQETQYF,TGTGCCAGCGGTTGGCTAAAACAAGAGACCCAGTACTTC
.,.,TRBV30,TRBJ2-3,CAWSLSTDTQYF,TGTGCCTGGAGTCTAAGCACAGATACGCAGTATTTT
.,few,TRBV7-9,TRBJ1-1,CASGAGRTEAFF,TGTGCCAGCGGGGCAGGTCGGACTGAAGCTTTCTTT
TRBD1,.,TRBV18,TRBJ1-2,CASSPRPTGGIYYGYTF,TGTGCCAGCTCACCCCGCCCGACAGGGGGAATTTACTATGGCTACACCTTC
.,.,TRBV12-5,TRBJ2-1,CASGMGATGFLEQFF,TGTGCTAGTGGTATGGGCGCCACGGGGTTCCTGGAGCAGTTCTTC
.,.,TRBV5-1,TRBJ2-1,CASSLRGLGKPSSYNEQFF,TGCGCCAGCAGCTTGAGGGGCTTAGGCAAACCCTCCTCCTACAATGAGCAGTTCTTC
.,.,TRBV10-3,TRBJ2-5,CAISGQRGETQYF,TGTGCCATCAGTGGACAGCGAGGGGAGACCCAGTACTTC
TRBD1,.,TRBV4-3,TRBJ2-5,CASSQEWDRQETQYF,TGCGCCAGCAGCCAAGAATGGGACAGGCAAGAGACCCAGTACTTC
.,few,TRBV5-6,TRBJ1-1,CASSFALGAGTEAFF,TGTGCCAGCAGCTTTGCTTTGGGGGCGGGCACTGAAGCTTTCTTT
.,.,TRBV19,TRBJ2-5,CASSTLGGPETQYF,TGTGCCAGTAGTACACTGGGGGGACCGGAGACCCAGTACTTC
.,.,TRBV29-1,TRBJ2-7,CSVERVGEQYF,TGCAGCGTCGAAAGGGTGGGCGAGCAGTACTTC
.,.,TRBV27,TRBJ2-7,CASSPPPGFGAEQYF,TGTGCCAGCAGTCCCCCCCCGGGATTCGGAGCAGAGCAGTACTTC
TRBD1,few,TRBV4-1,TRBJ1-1,CASSQVRGWAEAFF,TGCGCCAGCAGCCAAGTCAGGGGGTGGGCTGAAGCTTTCTTT
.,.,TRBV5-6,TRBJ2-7,CASSLGQLYEQYF,TGTGCCAGCAGCCTAGGACAGCTCTACGAGCAGTACTTC
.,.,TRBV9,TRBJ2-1,CASSARDGGTYNEQFF,TGTGCCAGCAGCGCGCGGGACGGAGGAACCTACAATGAGCAGTTCTTC
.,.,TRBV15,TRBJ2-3,CATSNRQTDTQYF,TGTGCCACCAGCAATCGACAGACAGATACGCAGTATTTT
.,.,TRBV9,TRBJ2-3,CASSVLGGPKTDTQYF,TGTGCCAGCAGCGTTCTCGGGGGGCCTAAGACAGATACGCAGTATTTT
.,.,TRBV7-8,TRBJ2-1,CASSLGSGRAYGGQFF,TGTGCCAGCAGCTTAGGGTCTGGCAGGGCTTACGGGGGGCAGTTCTTC
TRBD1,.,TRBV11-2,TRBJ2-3,CASSITGTDTDTQYF,TGTGCCAGCAGCATAACAGGGACAGACACAGATACGCAGTATTTT
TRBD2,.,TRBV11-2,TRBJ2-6,CASRGRERAGANVLTF,TGTGCCAGCAGGGGGAGGGAACGGGCTGGGGCCAACGTCCTGACTTTC
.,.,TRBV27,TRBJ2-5,CASSFFGPQETQYF,TGTGCCAGCAGTTTTTTTGGACCCCAAGAGACCCAGTACTTC
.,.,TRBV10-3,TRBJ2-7,CAILRDKTGEQYF,TGTGCCATCTTACGGGACAAAACGGGCGAGCAGTACTTC